This entry lists 4 T cell receptor beta chains sequenced from one sample in a study of post-analysis software for immune sequencing data. Notes on the study in general: Included in a set of a handful of TRBV segments more frequent in patients than controls were TRBV5-6, TRBV5-1 and TRBV20-1.

Included in the TCR beta cDNA libraries were unique molecular identifiers. TCRdb called the PCR reads again in MiXCR, with one record for every CDR3 protein. Of about 540,000 distinct CDR3 sequences listed, about a third are singletons. These receptors' antigens are unknown. The sample consisted of blood. Every receptor here comes from a girl aged 2-17 years with multiple sclerosis.

The chain links TRBV3-1 to TRBJ1-1; D ambiguous. Germline loops: CDR1 LGHDT, CDR2 YNNKEL (reference sequence). The V and J ends lost 7 bases and 0 bases respectively, with 15 bases between them. The CDR3 sequence is 15 residues long. DNA of the CDR3: TGTGCCAGCAAGCCGGGAATCACGATGAACACTGAAGCTTTCTTT. It codes for CASKPGITMNTEAFF. Full variable domain (missing parts from reference TRBV3-1 and TRBJ1-1): DTAVSQTPKYLVTQMGNDKSIKCEQNLGHDTMYWYKQDSKKFLKIMFSYNNKELIINETVPNRFSPKSPDKAHLNLHINSLELGDSAVYFCASKPGITMNTEAFFGQGTRLTVV.

Only a few counts were recorded for this clonotype. The chain is built from TRBV10-3 and TRBJ2-5, with a tentative D call TRBD2 (6 bases). Germline V gene lookup returns CDR1 ENHRY and CDR2 SYGVKD. Deletions cut 4 bases from V and 0 bases from J, with 12 bases between. The CDR3 spans 15 residues. CDR3 region: CAISAGRRDQETQYF. The CDR3 coding sequence is TGTGCCATCAGTGCGGGGCGGAGGGACCAAGAGACCCAGTACTTC.

V gene TRBV11-2 combines with J gene TRBJ2-3, with unresolved D. Germline assignment: CDR1 SGHAT and CDR2 FQNNGV. V lost 5 bases and J 7 bases, leaving 19 bases between the germline ends. CDR3 size: 15 residues. The CDR3 sequence: CASSPHRFGGNTQYF. As DNA, the CDR3 is TGTGCCAGCAGCCCCCATCGGTTTGGCGGCAATACGCAGTATTTT.

This clonotype was detected a few times. V is TRBV9 and J is TRBJ2-5; unclear D gene. Germline V gives CDR1 SGDLS, CDR2 YYNGEE. The CDR3 extends over 13 amino acids. Trimming removed 4 bases at V and 1 base at J, with 8 bases between. The CDR3 sequence is CASSTDFQETQYF. CDR3 coding DNA: TGTGCCAGCAGCACTGACTTCCAAGAGACCCAGTACTTC.